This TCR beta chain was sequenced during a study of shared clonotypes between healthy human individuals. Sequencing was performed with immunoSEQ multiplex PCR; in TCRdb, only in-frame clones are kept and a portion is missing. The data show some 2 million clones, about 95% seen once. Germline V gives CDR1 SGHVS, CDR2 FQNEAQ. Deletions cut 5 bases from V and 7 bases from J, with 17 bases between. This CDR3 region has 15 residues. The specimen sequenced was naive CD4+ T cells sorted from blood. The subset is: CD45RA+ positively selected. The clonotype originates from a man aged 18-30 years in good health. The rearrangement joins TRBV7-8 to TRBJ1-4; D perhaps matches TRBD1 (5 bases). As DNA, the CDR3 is TGTGCCAGCAGCCTTAGACGTGTCGGGGCTGAAAAACTGTTTTTT. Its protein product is CASSLRRVGAEKLFF.